This entry is about one TCR beta chain. Its antigen is currently not known. Base quality data are lacking; no much larger clone is found one base away. This entry belongs to a study of shared clonotypes between healthy human individuals (dated by TCRdb to 2019 to 2021). Study-wide context: Three men and two women, aged 18 to 49 years, made up the cohort. The study deeply sequenced blood TCR repertoires of roughly five healthy adults to estimate repertoire size and the extent of clonotype sharing between individuals. Per donor, three plates each were used for CD4 naive and CD4 memory, two for CD8 naive, and one for CD8 memory. To increase sequencing depth and limit assay-specific biases, different laboratories used diverse techniques to prepare libraries and sequence TCR repertoires. Each donor's leukapheresis produced roughly between roughly 0.85 and 9.5 billion PBMCs.

Trimming costs V 0 bases and J 10 bases, and their ends lie 25 bases apart. Including cysteine and phenylalanine, the CDR3 has 18 amino acids. The entry retains the CDR3 DNA only, 54 bases that are in frame from base 1. The CDR1 and CDR2 encoded by the germline V gene are SGHVS and FQNEAQ. CD8 naive samples consisted of CD45RO-negative cells that were positively selected for CCR7, yielding a CD45RA+CCR7+ population without TemRA cells. The donors were healthy, HIV-negative adults who had no recently reported acute infections or vaccinations. Every donor was a Caucasian adult living in Nashville, Tennessee, USA. After blood collection by leukapheresis, PBMCs were isolated using Ficoll-Histopaque density gradient centrifugation and then cryopreserved in the vapor phase of liquid nitrogen. Purity and quantity of every magnetically sorted T cell population were checked by analytical flow cytometry. Genomic DNA was isolated from each sorted fraction and quantified by UV absorbance on a Nanodrop 2000c.

Broad study findings and their caveats: When a handful of donors were compared, the shared fraction of clonotypes was roughly 4.8% for naive CD4, less than 4% for naive CD8, roughly 2.5% for memory CD4, and around 0.37% for memory CD8. Pairwise subsampling led to the expectation that sequencing depth would affect the degree of clonotype sharing among donors. Even with the large sequencing depth, rarefaction of the sorted-subset datasets indicated that sequencing was incomplete. Clonotypes shared by all four sorted-subset donors showed higher generation probabilities than non-shared clonotypes. Sampling was restricted to blood, and TCR repertoires in tissue are likely to differ from TCR repertoires in blood. Estimated clonotype richness was generally larger for naive than for memory subsets. The genetic and exposure-history diversity represented was limited by the small number of donors.

TCR CDR3 regions were amplified from genomic DNA by multiplex PCR using the deep immunoSEQ assay. For each cell subset, the extracted genomic DNA was distributed evenly across all wells of several immunoSEQ 96-well plates, and each plate served as one replicate. For sorted subsets, each replicate PCR was loaded with 200 ng genomic DNA, equivalent to 30,000 to 35,000 T cell genomes. The purified libraries were quantified using a Qubit 3.0 fluorometer, sized with a Bioanalyzer 2100, and then quantified again using the KAPA Library Quantification kit. Each immunoSEQ 96-well plate was sequenced on its own single-read 150-cycle Illumina NextSeq 550 flow cell. The original methods were these. Because the immunoSEQ output held only junctional sequences and lacked quality scores, the filtering could not match the filtering applied to full-length reads. Sequences were annotated with PyIR, a Python wrapper for IgBLAST v1.9, using IMGT germline references to assign V/J genes and CDR3. Reads with weak V/J assignments (E-value above 1e-6), missing CDR3, stop codons, out-of-frame junctions, or ambiguous translated residues were removed. V3J clonotypes were defined by identical inferred V gene, J gene, and CDR3 amino acid sequence. The percentage overlap between two repertoires was calculated by dividing the number of shared unique clonotypes by the size of the smaller repertoire. Three approaches were used to assess repertoire richness: RTK rarefaction, the Chao1 estimator, and Recon v2.1 estimates of unobserved clonotypes. Generation probabilities were computed with OLGA for all TCRbeta clonotypes obtained by the gDNA method from a few donors. TCRdb took over this immuneACCESS table, retaining in-frame rearrangements with V and J assigned. Such tables are incomplete; in checked studies, under half of the missing clones stem from an unresolved V gene, and the remainder is unexplained. V, J and clone size were drawn from that table, and D and trimming were deduced from the DNA. The sample table lists approximately 1.9 million clones, over 85% of them with a count of one. The ten largest clones take up around 1.7% of the sample.

The chain was built from TRBV7-8 and TRBJ2-1, with the D gene call left open. Sequencing was carried out using naive CD8+ T cells from PBMCs. The cell subset or site label for this specimen denotes: CD45RA+CCR7+. This clonotype was sampled from a man between 18 and 29 years old in good health. Some clones in this sample may be carry-over from other donors' samples. The CDR3 corresponds to CASSLAREAYSLRWEQFF. The DNA is as follows: TGTGCCAGCAGCTTAGCGCGTGAGGCTTATTCCCTACGATGGGAGCAGTTCTTC.